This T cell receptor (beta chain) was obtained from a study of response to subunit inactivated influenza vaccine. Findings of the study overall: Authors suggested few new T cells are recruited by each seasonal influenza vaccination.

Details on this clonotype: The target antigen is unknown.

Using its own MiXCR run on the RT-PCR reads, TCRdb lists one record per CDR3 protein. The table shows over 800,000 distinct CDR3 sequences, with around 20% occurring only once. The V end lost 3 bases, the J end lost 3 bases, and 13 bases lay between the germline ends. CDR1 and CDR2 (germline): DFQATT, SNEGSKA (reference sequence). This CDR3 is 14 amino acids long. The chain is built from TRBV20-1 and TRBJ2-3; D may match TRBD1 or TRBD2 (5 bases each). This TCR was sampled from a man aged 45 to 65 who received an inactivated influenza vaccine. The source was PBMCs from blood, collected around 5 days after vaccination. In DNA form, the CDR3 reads TGCAGTGCTAGGGGCTGGGGACGGACAGATACGCAGTATTTT. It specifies CSARGWGRTDTQYF.